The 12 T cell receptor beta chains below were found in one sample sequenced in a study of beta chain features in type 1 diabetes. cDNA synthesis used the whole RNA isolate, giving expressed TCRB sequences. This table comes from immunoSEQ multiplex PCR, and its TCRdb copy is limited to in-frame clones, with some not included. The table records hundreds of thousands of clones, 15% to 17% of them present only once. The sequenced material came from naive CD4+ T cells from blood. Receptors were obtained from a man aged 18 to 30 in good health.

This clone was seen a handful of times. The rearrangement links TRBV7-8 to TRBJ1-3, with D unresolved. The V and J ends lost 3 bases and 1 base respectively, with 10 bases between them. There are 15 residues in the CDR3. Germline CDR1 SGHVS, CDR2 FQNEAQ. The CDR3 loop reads CASSFNAASGNTIYF. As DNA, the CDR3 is TGTGCCAGCAGCTTTAATGCGGCTTCTGGAAACACCATATATTTT.

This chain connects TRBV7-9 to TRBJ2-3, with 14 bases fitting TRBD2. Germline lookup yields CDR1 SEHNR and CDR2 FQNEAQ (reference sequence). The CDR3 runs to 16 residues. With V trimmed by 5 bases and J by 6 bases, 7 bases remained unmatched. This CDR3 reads CASSMTSGRAPDTQYF. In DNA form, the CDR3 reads TGTGCCAGCAGCATGACTAGCGGGAGGGCCCCTGATACGCAGTATTTT.

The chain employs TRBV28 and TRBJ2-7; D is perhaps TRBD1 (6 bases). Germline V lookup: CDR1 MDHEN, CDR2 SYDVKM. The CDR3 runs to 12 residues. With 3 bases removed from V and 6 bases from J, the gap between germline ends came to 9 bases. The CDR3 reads CASSFVRGEQYF. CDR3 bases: TGTGCCAGCAGTTTTGTCAGGGGCGAGCAGTACTTC.

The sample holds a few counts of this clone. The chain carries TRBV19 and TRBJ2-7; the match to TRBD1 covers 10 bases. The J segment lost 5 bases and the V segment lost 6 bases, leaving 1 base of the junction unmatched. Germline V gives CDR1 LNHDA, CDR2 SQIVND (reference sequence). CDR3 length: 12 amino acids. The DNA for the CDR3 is TGTGCCAGTAGCGGGACAGGGGACGAGCAGTACTTC. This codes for CASSGTGDEQYF.

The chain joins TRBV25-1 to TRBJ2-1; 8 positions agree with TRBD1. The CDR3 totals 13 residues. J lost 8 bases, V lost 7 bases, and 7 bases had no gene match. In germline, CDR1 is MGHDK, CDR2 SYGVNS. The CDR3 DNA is TGTGCCAGCAACTTACAGGGGGTGGATGAGCAGTTCTTC. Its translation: CASNLQGVDEQFF.

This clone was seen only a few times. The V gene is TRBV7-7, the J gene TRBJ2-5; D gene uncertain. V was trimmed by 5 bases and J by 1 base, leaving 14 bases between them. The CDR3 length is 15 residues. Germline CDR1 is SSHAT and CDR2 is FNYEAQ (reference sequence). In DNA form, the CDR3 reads TGTGCCAGCAGCCAGGACCGACTTTCCCAAGAGACCCAGTACTTC. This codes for CASSQDRLSQETQYF.

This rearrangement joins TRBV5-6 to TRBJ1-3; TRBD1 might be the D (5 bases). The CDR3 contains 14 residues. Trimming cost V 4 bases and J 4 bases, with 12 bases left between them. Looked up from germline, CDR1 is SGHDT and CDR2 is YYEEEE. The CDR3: CASSPRVGGNTIYF. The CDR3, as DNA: TGTGCCAGCAGCCCCAGGGTAGGAGGAAACACCATATATTTT.

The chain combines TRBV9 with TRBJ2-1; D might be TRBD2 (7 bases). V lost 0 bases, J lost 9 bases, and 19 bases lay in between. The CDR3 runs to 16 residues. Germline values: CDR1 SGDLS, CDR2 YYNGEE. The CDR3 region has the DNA TGTGCCAGCAGCGTAGGACGCGGGGGCCCCCCAAGTGAGCAGTTCTTC. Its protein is CASSVGRGGPPSEQFF.

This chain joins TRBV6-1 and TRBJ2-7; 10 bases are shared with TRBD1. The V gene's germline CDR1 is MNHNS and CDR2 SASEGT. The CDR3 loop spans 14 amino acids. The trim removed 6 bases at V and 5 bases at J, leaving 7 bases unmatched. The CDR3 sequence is CASRPGTGVNEQYF. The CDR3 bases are TGTGCCAGCAGGCCCGGGACAGGGGTGAACGAGCAGTACTTC.

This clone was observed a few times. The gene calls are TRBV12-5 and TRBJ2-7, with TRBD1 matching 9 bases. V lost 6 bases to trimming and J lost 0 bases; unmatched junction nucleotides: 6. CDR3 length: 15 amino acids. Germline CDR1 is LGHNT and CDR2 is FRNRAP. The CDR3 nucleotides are TGTGCTAGTGGACCCGGACAGGGGAACTCCTACGAGCAGTACTTC. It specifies CASGPGQGNSYEQYF.

The CDR3 DNA follows: TGTGCCATCAGTGATGAGGGCTATGGCTACACCTTC. It encodes CAISDEGYGYTF. The rearrangement uses TRBV10-3 and TRBJ1-2; D not certain. Germline V gene data show CDR1 as ENHRY and CDR2 as SYGVKD. V lost 3 bases, J lost 4 bases, and 6 bases lay in between. The CDR3 spans 12 residues.

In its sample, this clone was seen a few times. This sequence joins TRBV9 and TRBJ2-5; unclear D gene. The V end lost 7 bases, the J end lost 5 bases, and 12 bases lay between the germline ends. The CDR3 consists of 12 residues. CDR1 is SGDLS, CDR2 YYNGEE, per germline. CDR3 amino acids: CASGRGLETQYF. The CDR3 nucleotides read TGTGCCAGCGGAAGAGGCTTGGAGACCCAGTACTTC.